This TCR beta chain was sequenced in a study of OX40 agonist ivuxolimab in advanced cancers. For the study at large: Ivuxolimab, an antibody acting as an agonist of OX40 (CD134), was used to treat patients.

The V end lost 0 bases, the J end lost 1 base, and 13 bases lay between the germline ends. Per the germline V gene, CDR1 is GTSNPN and CDR2 is SVGIG (reference sequence). CDR3 length: 16 residues. Study-level points and caveats: With doses of 0.1 to 3.0 mg/kg, CD4+ and CD8+ blood T cells had undergone clonal expansion by week 6.

This clone was detected a few times. Its antigen is still unknown. Sequenced by immunoSEQ multiplex PCR; TCRdb stores in-frame clones only, minus some. There are tens of thousands of clones in the sample; roughly 90% occur only once, and over 0.35% lies in the top ten. Here the sequenced sample was CD4+ or CD8+ T cells sorted from blood, taken in a trial of the OX40 agonist ivuxolimab. The TCR was taken from an adult with an advanced solid tumor such as melanoma, head and neck, liver or kidney cancer. The genes are TRBV30 and TRBJ1-5; weak D call: TRBD1 (6 bases). The CDR3 is CAWSVGGARSNQPQHF. The CDR3 region has the DNA TGTGCCTGGAGTGTAGGGGGGGCTCGGAGCAATCAGCCCCAGCATTTT.